A selection of T cell receptor beta chains follows, all from one sample in a study of blood T cell repertoires in COVID-19. Libraries were prepared by immunoSEQ multiplex PCR; TCRdb keeps only in-frame clonotypes and omits some of them. The table has roughly 220,000 clones, roughly 80% seen once. Sequencing input: PBMCs or T cells enriched from blood (not recorded which). These receptors were collected from a woman aged 40-49 years with acute COVID-19. Each CDR3 is given with its conserved first and last residue. D genes are given only for firm matches. Rows may omit the clone size; those that give it use once, few, many or a size class.

cdr3_nt cdr3_aa j_call v_call d_call clone_size
TGCGCCAGCAGTGAATTCGCGGGAAGCCTCTACAATGAGCAGTTCTTC CASSEFAGSLYNEQFF TRBJ2-1 TRBV10-2 NA NA
TGTGCCAGCAGCTTGGCGGGCAGGGCGACGAACACTGAAGCTTTCTTT CASSLAGRATNTEAFF TRBJ1-1 TRBV5-5 NA NA
TGTGCCACCAGGGCAAGACAGTCTGAAAAACTGTTTTTT CATRARQSEKLFF TRBJ1-4 TRBV15 NA NA
TGTGCCAGTAGCAATTTGGGGGGTGAGCAGTTCTTC CASSNLGGEQFF TRBJ2-1 TRBV19 NA few
TGCGCCAGCAGCTTGTCGGGAGTCGGTGAGACCCAGTACTTC CASSLSGVGETQYF TRBJ2-5 TRBV5-1 NA NA
TGCGCCAGCAGCCATCGACTAGCGGGCTCCTACGAGCAGTACTTC CASSHRLAGSYEQYF TRBJ2-7 TRBV4-1 TRBD2 once
TGTGCCAGCAGTAGGGACAATTGGTTTGATACGCAGTATTTT CASSRDNWFDTQYF TRBJ2-3 TRBV25-1 NA NA
TGTGCCAGCAGCCCCGGACTAGTCTACAATGAGCAGTTCTTC CASSPGLVYNEQFF TRBJ2-1 TRBV11-2 TRBD2 NA
TGTGCCAGCGATGGACTAGCGGGGGGACTCTCCTACGAGCAGTACTTC CASDGLAGGLSYEQYF TRBJ2-7 TRBV9 TRBD2 once
TGTGCCAGCAGGGGCCCACAGGAGAACTATGAAAAACTGTTTTTT CASRGPQENYEKLFF TRBJ1-4 TRBV2 NA NA
TGTGCCAGCAGAGTGGGGCCGAACACCGGGGAGCTGTTTTTT CASRVGPNTGELFF TRBJ2-2 TRBV2 NA NA
TGTGCCAGCTCACCACGCGAGAATCAGCCCCAGCATTTT CASSPRENQPQHF TRBJ1-5 TRBV18 NA NA
TGTGCCAGCAGCTTAGTGAGGGGGTCTGGGGCCAACGTCCTGACTTTC CASSLVRGSGANVLTF TRBJ2-6 TRBV7-6 NA few
TGTGCCTCAGAGGAGGATAGCAATCAGCCCCAGCATTTT CASEEDSNQPQHF TRBJ1-5 TRBV3-1/TRBV3-2 NA NA
TGTGCCATCAGTAGGACAGGGGCGAACACCGGGGAGCTGTTTTTT CAISRTGANTGELFF TRBJ2-2 TRBV10-3 TRBD1 few
TGTGCCAGCAGTGAGGCGGCAGGGGTTCAGCCCCAGCATTTT CASSEAAGVQPQHF TRBJ1-5 TRBV2 NA NA
TGCAGCGTTCTAGGAACGGGAGGGGAGGGCTATGGCTACACCTTC CSVLGTGGEGYGYTF TRBJ1-2 TRBV29-1 NA NA
TGTGCCAGCAGCCCACCGGGACAGGGGGCCTTTGGCTACACCTTC CASSPPGQGAFGYTF TRBJ1-2 TRBV3-1/TRBV3-2 TRBD1 NA
TGTGCCAGCTCACCCCTAGAGCATTCTAACTATGGCTACACCTTC CASSPLEHSNYGYTF TRBJ1-2 TRBV18 NA NA
TGTGCCAGCAGCCCAACCCAGGGAAGCTATGGAGCTTTCTTT CASSPTQGSYGAFF TRBJ1-1 TRBV11-1 NA NA
TGTGCCAGCAGTTTATTGAGCTCCTACAATGAGCAGTTCTTC CASSLLSSYNEQFF TRBJ2-1 TRBV27 NA NA
TGTGCCAGCAGCTCGTATCGAGGGGGCTCTGGGGCCAACGTCCTGACTTTC CASSSYRGGSGANVLTF TRBJ2-6 TRBV7-9 NA NA
TGTGCCAGCAGCCTAACAGGGGAATCTGAAGCTTTCTTT CASSLTGESEAFF TRBJ1-1 TRBV7-2 TRBD1 NA
TGTGCCAGCAGCCGTAGCGGGAGGGCCGAGGAGACCCAGTACTTC CASSRSGRAEETQYF TRBJ2-5 TRBV28 TRBD2 NA
TGCGCCAGCAGCTTTGGGGGGACGAACACCGGGGAGCTGTTTTTT CASSFGGTNTGELFF TRBJ2-2 TRBV5-1 NA NA
TGCGCCAGCAGCTTGGCAACTGAAACAGATACGCAGTATTTT CASSLATETDTQYF TRBJ2-3 TRBV5-1 NA NA
TGTGCCAGCAGCAAATCTAGGGTGGGTGACTACTACGAGCAGTACTTC CASSKSRVGDYYEQYF TRBJ2-7 TRBV9 NA NA
TGTGCCAGCAGGGGGACAGACAGTGAGGCCCTCCACTTT CASRGTDSEALHF TRBJ1-6 TRBV28 TRBD1 NA
TGTGCCACCAGTGGGGGGCGTAGGACCGGGGAGCTGTTTTTT CATSGGRRTGELFF TRBJ2-2 TRBV24-1 NA few
TGTGCCAGCAGCAGCAACCCCCAGGGGGCCAGACAAGAGACCCAGTACTTC CASSSNPQGARQETQYF TRBJ2-5 TRBV11-2 TRBD1 few
TGTGCCAGCAGTTCTGCGGGCCAGCTCTACAATGAGCAGTTCTTC CASSSAGQLYNEQFF TRBJ2-1 TRBV28 NA NA
TGTGCTAGTGGGCCGGGACTCTCAAAAGACAATGAGCAGTTCTTC CASGPGLSKDNEQFF TRBJ2-1 TRBV12-5 NA NA
TGCGCCAGCAGCGGGGGGGCCTCTCAGAGAGACACCATATATTTT CASSGGASQRDTIYF TRBJ1-3 TRBV10-2 NA NA